This T cell receptor beta chain was captured by sequencing in a study of CD8 T cells in Susac syndrome. The wider study: Patients with Susac syndrome were therapy-naive, on corticosteroids, or on intravenous immunoglobulin alone at the time that blood was drawn.

RNA was extracted with the RNeasy kit, and a quantity of roughly 0.5 to 1 ug was reverse transcribed using random hexamers. Amplification of TCR beta CDR3 was carried out by immunoSEQ multiplex PCR, which covered 54 Vbeta and 13 Jbeta segments. TCRdb called the immunoSEQ multiplex PCR reads again in MiXCR, with one record for every CDR3 protein. The sample holds roughly 100,000 distinct CDR3 sequences, approximately 96% seen once. Between the trimmed V and J ends, which lost 0 bases and 7 bases, there was a span of 5 bases. The CDR3 runs to 11 residues. CDR1 is SGHDT, CDR2 YYEEEE, per germline. The chain employs TRBV5-6 and TRBJ2-7; D might be TRBD1 (5 bases). The source is a human donor with Susac syndrome. The sample was CD8+ T cells from PBMCs. The CDR3 reads CASSLEGEQYF. DNA of the CDR3: TGTGCCAGCAGCTTGGAGGGGGAGCAGTACTTC. Drawing the rest from reference TRBV5-6 and TRBJ2-7, the complete variable domain is DAGVTQSPTHLIKTRGQQVTLRCSPKSGHDTVSWYQQALGQGPQFIFQYYEEEERQRGNFPDRFSGHQFPNYSSELNVNALLLGDSALYLCASSLEGEQYFGPGTRLTVT.